This section outlines one TCR beta chain sequence together with its context. These data originate in a study of cytomegalovirus exposure and HLA in healthy donors. In the PCR, 60 Vbeta and 13 Jbeta primers were used. Sequenced by immunoSEQ multiplex PCR; TCRdb stores in-frame clones only, minus some. Its table records roughly 42,000 clones. J gave up 0 bases and V 6 bases, and 4 bases lay outside the gene matches. The germline gives CDR1 LNHDA, CDR2 SQIVND (reference sequence). The CDR3 length is 14 residues. Sequenced sample: PBMCs. V usage is TRBV19 and J usage is TRBJ2-7, with TRBD2 matching over 8 bases. This TCR derives from a young man in good health and CMV-seronegative. CDR3 DNA sequence: TGTGCCAGTAGCGGGACTAGAGCCTCCTACGAGCAGTACTTC. Translating it yields CASSGTRASYEQYF.